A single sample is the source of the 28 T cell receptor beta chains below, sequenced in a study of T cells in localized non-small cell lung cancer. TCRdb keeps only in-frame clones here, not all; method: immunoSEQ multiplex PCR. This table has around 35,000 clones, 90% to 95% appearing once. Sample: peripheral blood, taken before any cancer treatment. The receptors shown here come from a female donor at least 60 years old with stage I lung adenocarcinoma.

This CDR3 is CASRITGGETQYF. As DNA, the CDR3 is TGTGCCAGCAGGATCACAGGGGGTGAGACCCAGTACTTC. The genes are TRBV6-1 and TRBJ2-5, with 8 bases lining up with TRBD1. Trimming removed 6 bases from V and 5 bases from J; junction bases left unmatched: 5. The CDR3 contains 13 residues. Germline lookup yields CDR1 MNHNS and CDR2 SASEGT.

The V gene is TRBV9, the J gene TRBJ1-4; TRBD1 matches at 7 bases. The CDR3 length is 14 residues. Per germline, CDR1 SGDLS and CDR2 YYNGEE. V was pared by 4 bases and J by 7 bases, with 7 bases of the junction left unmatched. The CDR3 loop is CASSPTGSGEKLFF. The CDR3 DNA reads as TGTGCCAGCAGCCCGACAGGGTCGGGTGAAAAACTGTTTTTT.

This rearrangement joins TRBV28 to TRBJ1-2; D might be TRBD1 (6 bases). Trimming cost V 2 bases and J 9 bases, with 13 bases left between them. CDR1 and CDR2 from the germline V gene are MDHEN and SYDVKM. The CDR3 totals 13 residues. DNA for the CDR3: TGTGCCAGCAGTTTACAGGGGCCCGTAAGCTACACCTTC. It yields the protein CASSLQGPVSYTF.

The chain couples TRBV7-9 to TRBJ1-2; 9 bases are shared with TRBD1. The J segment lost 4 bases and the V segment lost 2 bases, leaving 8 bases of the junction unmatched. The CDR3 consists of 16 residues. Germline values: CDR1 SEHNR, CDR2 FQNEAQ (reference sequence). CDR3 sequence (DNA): TGTGCCAGCAGCTTACCCGGGACAGGGTCGAGCTATGGCTACACCTTC. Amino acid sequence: CASSLPGTGSSYGYTF.

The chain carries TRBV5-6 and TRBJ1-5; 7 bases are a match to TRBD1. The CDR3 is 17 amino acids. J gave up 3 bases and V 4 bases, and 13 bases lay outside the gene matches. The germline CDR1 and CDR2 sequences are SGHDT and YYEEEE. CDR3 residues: CASSASIRQGYNQPQHF. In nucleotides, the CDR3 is TGTGCCAGCAGCGCGAGTATTCGACAGGGCTACAATCAGCCCCAGCATTTT.

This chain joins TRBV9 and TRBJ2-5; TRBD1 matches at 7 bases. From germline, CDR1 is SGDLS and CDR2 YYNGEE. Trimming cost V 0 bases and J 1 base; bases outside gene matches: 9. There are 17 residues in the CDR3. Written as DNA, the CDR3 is TGTGCCAGCAGCGTAGGTAGGAGACAGGGCGCCCAAGAGACCCAGTACTTC. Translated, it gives CASSVGRRQGAQETQYF.

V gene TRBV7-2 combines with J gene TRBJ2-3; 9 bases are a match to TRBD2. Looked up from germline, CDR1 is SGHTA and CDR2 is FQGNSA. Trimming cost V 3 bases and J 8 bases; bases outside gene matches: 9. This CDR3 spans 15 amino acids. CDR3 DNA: TGTGCCAGCAGCTTGACTAGCGGCGTGAGGGTTACGCAGTATTTT. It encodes CASSLTSGVRVTQYF.

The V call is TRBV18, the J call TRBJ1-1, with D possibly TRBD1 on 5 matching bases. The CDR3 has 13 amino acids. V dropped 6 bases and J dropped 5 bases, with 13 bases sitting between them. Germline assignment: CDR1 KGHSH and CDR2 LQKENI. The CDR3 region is CASSGRAKTEAFF. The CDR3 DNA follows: TGTGCCAGCTCTGGCAGGGCTAAGACTGAAGCTTTCTTT.

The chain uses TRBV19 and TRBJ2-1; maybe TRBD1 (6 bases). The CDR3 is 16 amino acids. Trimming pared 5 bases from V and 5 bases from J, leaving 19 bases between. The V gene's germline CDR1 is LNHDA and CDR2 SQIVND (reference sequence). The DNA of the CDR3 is TGTGCCAGTAGTCTTCTAGGTAACAGGGCGGACAATGAGCAGTTCTTC. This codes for CASSLLGNRADNEQFF.

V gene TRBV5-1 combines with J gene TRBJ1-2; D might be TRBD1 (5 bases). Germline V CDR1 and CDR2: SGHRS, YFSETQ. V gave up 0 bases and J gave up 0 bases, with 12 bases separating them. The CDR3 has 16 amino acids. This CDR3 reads CASSLASGPANYGYTF. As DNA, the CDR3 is TGCGCCAGCAGCTTGGCATCAGGGCCAGCTAACTATGGCTACACCTTC.

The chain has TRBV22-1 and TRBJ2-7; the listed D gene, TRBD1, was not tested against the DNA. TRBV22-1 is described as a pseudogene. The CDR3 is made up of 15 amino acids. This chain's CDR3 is CPGSRTKGAHHEQYV. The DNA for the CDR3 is TGTCCTGGGAGCCGTACAAAGGGGGCGCATCACGAGCAGTACGTC.

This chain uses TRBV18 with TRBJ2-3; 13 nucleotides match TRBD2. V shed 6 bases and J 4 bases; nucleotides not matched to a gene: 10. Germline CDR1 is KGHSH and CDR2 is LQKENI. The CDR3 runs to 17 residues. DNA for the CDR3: TGTGCCAGCTCCCCGGGACTAGCGGGAATCGCACCAGATACGCAGTATTTT. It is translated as CASSPGLAGIAPDTQYF. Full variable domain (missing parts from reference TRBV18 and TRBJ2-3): NAGVMQNPRHLVRRRGQEARLRCSPMKGHSHVYWYRQLPEEGLKFMVYLQKENIIDESGMPKERFSAEFPKEGPSILRIQQVVRGDSAAYFCASSPGLAGIAPDTQYFGPGTRLTVL.

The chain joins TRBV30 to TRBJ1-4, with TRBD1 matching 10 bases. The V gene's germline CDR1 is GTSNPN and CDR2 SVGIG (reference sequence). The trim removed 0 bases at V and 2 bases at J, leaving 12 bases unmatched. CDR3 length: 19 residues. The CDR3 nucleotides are TGTGCCTGGAGTGTTAGAATTAGACAGGGGGCGTCGACTAATGAAAAACTGTTTTTT. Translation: CAWSVRIRQGASTNEKLFF.

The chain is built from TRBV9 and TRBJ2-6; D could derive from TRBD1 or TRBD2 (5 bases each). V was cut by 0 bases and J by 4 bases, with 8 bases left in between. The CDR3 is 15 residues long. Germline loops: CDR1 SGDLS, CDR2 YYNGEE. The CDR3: CASSVEGTGANVLTF. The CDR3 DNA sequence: TGTGCCAGCAGCGTAGAAGGGACGGGGGCCAACGTCCTGACTTTC.

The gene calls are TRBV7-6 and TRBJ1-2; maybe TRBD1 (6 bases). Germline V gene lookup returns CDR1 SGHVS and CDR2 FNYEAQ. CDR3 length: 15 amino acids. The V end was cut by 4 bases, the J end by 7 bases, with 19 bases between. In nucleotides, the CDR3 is TGTGCCAGCAGCTCTACAGGGCCCCTAACGGCTGGCTACACCTTC. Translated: CASSSTGPLTAGYTF.

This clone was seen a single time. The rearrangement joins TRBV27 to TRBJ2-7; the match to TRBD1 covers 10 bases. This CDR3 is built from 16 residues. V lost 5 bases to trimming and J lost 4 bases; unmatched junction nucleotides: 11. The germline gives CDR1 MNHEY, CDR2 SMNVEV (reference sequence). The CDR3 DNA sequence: TGTGCCAGCAGTCCACTTCCCGGACAGGGGGGGTACGAGCAGTACGTC. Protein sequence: CASSPLPGQGGYEQYV.

CDR3 residues: CASTAPGEGYTF. CDR3 DNA: TGTGCCAGCACCGCTCCGGGGGAGGGCTACACCTTC. The genes are TRBV28 and TRBJ1-2, with D tentatively TRBD1 (5 bases). The CDR3 runs 12 residues. The germline V gene encodes CDR1 MDHEN and CDR2 SYDVKM. Trimming took 7 bases from V and 8 from J, leaving 14 bases between them.

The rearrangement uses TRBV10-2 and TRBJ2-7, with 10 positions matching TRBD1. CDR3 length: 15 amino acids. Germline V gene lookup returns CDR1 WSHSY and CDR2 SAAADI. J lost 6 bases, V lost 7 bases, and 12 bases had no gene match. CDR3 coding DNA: TGCGCCAGCATACGCGAGACAGGGGGCGAGGGCGAGCAGTACTTC. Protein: CASIRETGGEGEQYF.

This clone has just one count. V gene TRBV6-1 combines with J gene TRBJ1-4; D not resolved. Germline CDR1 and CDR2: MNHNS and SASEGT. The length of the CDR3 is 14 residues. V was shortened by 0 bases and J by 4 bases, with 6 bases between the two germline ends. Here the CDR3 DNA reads TGTGCCAGCAGTGAAGCGGGATTTAATGAAAAACTGTTTTTT. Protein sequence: CASSEAGFNEKLFF.

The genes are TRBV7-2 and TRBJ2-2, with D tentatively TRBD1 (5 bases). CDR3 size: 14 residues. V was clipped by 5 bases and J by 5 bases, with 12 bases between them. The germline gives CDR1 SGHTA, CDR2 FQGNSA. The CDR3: CASSPPDKTGELFF. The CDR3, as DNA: TGTGCCAGCAGCCCGCCGGACAAAACCGGGGAGCTGTTTTTT.

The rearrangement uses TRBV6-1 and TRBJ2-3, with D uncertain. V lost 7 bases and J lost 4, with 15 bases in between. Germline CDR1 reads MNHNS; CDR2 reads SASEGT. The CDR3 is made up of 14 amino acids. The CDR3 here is CASNLQAVADTQYF. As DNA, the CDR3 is TGTGCCAGCAACCTACAAGCCGTTGCAGATACGCAGTATTTT.

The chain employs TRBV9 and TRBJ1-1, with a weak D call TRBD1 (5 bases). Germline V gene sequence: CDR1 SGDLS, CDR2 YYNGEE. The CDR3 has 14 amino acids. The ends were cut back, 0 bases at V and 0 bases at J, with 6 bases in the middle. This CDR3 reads CASSVGGVNTEAFF. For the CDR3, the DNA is TGTGCCAGCAGCGTAGGAGGGGTGAACACTGAAGCTTTCTTT. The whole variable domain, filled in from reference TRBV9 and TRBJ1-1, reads DSGVTQTPKHLITATGQRVTLRCSPRSGDLSVYWYQQSLDQGLQFLIQYYNGEERAKGNILERFSAQQFPDLHSELNLSSLELGDSALYFCASSVGGVNTEAFFGQGTRLTVV.

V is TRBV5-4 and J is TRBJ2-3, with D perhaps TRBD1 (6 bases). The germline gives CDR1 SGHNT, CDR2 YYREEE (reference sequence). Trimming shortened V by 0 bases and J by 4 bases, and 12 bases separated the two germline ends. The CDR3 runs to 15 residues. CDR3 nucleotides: TGTGCCAGCAGCTTGGTAGCAGGGGTGGCAGATACGCAGTATTTT. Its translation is CASSLVAGVADTQYF.

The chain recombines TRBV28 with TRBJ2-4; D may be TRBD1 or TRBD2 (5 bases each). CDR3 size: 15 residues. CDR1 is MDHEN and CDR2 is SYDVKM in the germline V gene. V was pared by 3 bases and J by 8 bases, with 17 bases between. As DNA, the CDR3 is TGTGCCAGCAGTTTGAGGGGCCAGGCGGCATACATTCAGTACTTC. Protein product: CASSLRGQAAYIQYF.

CDR3 in amino acids: CASSQPLAGGVETQYF. The CDR3 DNA sequence: TGTGCCAGCAGCCAGCCCCTAGCGGGAGGTGTCGAGACCCAGTACTTC. The chain combines TRBV4-2 with TRBJ2-5; 11 bases agree with TRBD2. This CDR3 contains 16 residues. Losses at the gene ends were 3 bases for V and 5 bases for J; bases not matched to a gene: 8. Germline V CDR1 and CDR2: LGHNA, YNFKEQ.

The CDR3 sequence is CASSVYSNQPQHF. CDR3 nucleotides: TGTGCCAGCAGTGTCTACAGCAATCAGCCCCAGCATTTT. The V gene is TRBV6-1, the J gene TRBJ1-5; D unclear. Trimming took off 4 bases at V and 1 base at J, with 5 bases between the two ends. The length of the CDR3 is 13 residues. From germline, CDR1 is MNHNS and CDR2 SASEGT.

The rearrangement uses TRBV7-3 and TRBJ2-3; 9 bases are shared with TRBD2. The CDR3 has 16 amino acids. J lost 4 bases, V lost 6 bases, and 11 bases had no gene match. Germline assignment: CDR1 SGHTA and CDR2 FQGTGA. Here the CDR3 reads CASSPLSAGGPDTQYF. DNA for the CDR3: TGTGCCAGCAGTCCCCTAAGTGCGGGGGGGCCAGATACGCAGTATTTT.

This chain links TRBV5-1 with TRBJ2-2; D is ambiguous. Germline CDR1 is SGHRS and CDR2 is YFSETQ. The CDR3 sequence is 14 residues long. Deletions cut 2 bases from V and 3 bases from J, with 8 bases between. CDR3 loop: CASSFFRDTGELFF. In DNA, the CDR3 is TGCGCCAGCAGCTTCTTTAGGGACACCGGGGAGCTGTTTTTT.